Listed below are T cell receptor beta chains from one sample, sequenced in a study of T cells in Graves' hyperthyroidism and ophthalmopathy. TCRdb re-called the multiplex PCR reads through MiXCR, storing one row per CDR3 protein. The sample carries fewer than 650,000 distinct CDR3 sequences, over 11% recorded once. Sequencing was carried out using blood. The receptors were sampled from a woman aged 25 to 39 with Graves' hyperthyroidism that later progressed to Graves' ophthalmopathy. Both conserved end residues are part of each CDR3. D genes are given only for firm matches. Size is stated for part of the rows, as once, few or many counts, or as a class when the clone is expanded.

V gene: TRBV4-2; D gene: TRBD1; J gene: TRBJ1-5; clone size: few; CDR3 protein: CASSQDPQGDQPQHF; CDR3 DNA: TGTGCCAGCAGCCAAGATCCGCAGGGGGATCAGCCCCAGCATTTT
V gene: TRBV20-1; D gene: -; J gene: TRBJ1-4; clone size: many; CDR3 protein: CSAKHPTNEKLFF; CDR3 DNA: TGCAGTGCGAAACACCCAACTAATGAAAAACTGTTTTTT
V gene: TRBV28; D gene: TRBD2; J gene: TRBJ2-5; clone size: many; CDR3 protein: CATRTSEETQYF; CDR3 DNA: TGTGCCACAAGGACTAGCGAGGAGACCCAGTACTTC
V gene: TRBV6-1; D gene: TRBD1; J gene: TRBJ2-6; clone size: many; CDR3 protein: CASTLTGGNSGANVLTF; CDR3 DNA: TGTGCCAGCACCCTGACAGGGGGAAACTCTGGGGCCAACGTCCTGACTTTC
V gene: TRBV4-1; D gene: -; J gene: TRBJ2-7; clone size: -; CDR3 protein: CASSQVGEGYSYEQYF; CDR3 DNA: TGCGCCAGCAGCCAAGTGGGAGAAGGCTACTCCTACGAGCAGTACTTC
V gene: TRBV11-3; D gene: -; J gene: TRBJ2-7; clone size: many; CDR3 protein: CASSSRGYYEQYF; CDR3 DNA: TGTGCCAGCAGCTCTCGGGGATACTACGAGCAGTACTTC
V gene: TRBV18; D gene: TRBD1; J gene: TRBJ2-2; clone size: many; CDR3 protein: CASSPKQGPFTGELFF; CDR3 DNA: TGTGCCAGCTCACCGAAACAGGGGCCCTTCACCGGGGAGCTGTTTTTT
V gene: TRBV9; D gene: TRBD2; J gene: TRBJ2-1; clone size: many; CDR3 protein: CASSKTGTSGRGEQFF; CDR3 DNA: TGTGCCAGCAGCAAAACCGGGACTAGCGGGAGGGGTGAGCAGTTCTTC
V gene: TRBV11-3; D gene: TRBD2; J gene: TRBJ2-2; clone size: -; CDR3 protein: CASSSGLAVNTGELFF; CDR3 DNA: TGTGCCAGCAGCTCAGGACTAGCGGTGAACACCGGGGAGCTGTTTTTT
V gene: TRBV6-1; D gene: -; J gene: TRBJ2-3; clone size: many; CDR3 protein: CASSEFYTDTQYF; CDR3 DNA: TGTGCCAGCAGTGAATTCTACACAGATACGCAGTATTTT
V gene: TRBV2; D gene: TRBD1; J gene: TRBJ2-1; clone size: -; CDR3 protein: CASRGQGVDEQFF; CDR3 DNA: TGTGCCAGCAGGGGACAGGGTGTGGATGAGCAGTTCTTC
V gene: TRBV3-1; D gene: -; J gene: TRBJ2-7; clone size: many; CDR3 protein: CASSHFSYEQYF; CDR3 DNA: TGTGCCAGCAGCCACTTCTCCTACGAGCAGTACTTC
V gene: TRBV6-2/TRBV6-3; D gene: -; J gene: TRBJ1-5; clone size: many; CDR3 protein: CASSQTPSNQPQHF; CDR3 DNA: TGTGCCAGCAGCCAAACCCCATCTAATCAGCCCCAGCATTTT
V gene: TRBV28; D gene: -; J gene: TRBJ1-1; clone size: many; CDR3 protein: CASSWWTNTEAFF; CDR3 DNA: TGTGCCAGCAGTTGGTGGACGAACACTGAAGCTTTCTTT
V gene: TRBV30; D gene: TRBD1; J gene: TRBJ1-5; clone size: -; CDR3 protein: CAWSLGTGYSNQPQHF; CDR3 DNA: TGTGCCTGGAGTCTTGGGACAGGGTATAGCAATCAGCCCCAGCATTTT
V gene: TRBV24-1; D gene: -; J gene: TRBJ1-5; clone size: few; CDR3 protein: CATSARDNQPQHF; CDR3 DNA: TGTGCCACCAGTGCCAGGGACAATCAGCCCCAGCATTTT
V gene: TRBV25-1; D gene: -; J gene: TRBJ1-1; clone size: -; CDR3 protein: CASSEFRQASMNTEAFF; CDR3 DNA: TGTGCCAGCAGTGAATTCCGACAGGCTTCCATGAACACTGAAGCTTTCTTT
V gene: TRBV27; D gene: TRBD2; J gene: TRBJ2-7; clone size: many; CDR3 protein: CASSLLASGSIYEQYF; CDR3 DNA: TGTGCCAGCAGTCTCCTCGCTAGCGGGAGTATCTACGAGCAGTACTTC
V gene: TRBV11-2; D gene: TRBD1; J gene: TRBJ1-2; clone size: many; CDR3 protein: CASSRDRGIGYTF; CDR3 DNA: TGTGCCAGCAGCCGTGACAGGGGGATCGGCTACACCTTC
V gene: TRBV29-1; D gene: TRBD2; J gene: TRBJ2-1; clone size: many; CDR3 protein: CSVEGLAGGPNNEQFF; CDR3 DNA: TGCAGCGTTGAGGGACTAGCGGGAGGGCCAAACAATGAGCAGTTCTTC
V gene: TRBV24-1; D gene: TRBD1; J gene: TRBJ2-6; clone size: -; CDR3 protein: CATSDFQGTQGAGANVLTF; CDR3 DNA: TGTGCCACCAGTGATTTCCAGGGGACACAGGGGGCTGGGGCCAACGTCCTGACTTTC
V gene: TRBV28; D gene: -; J gene: TRBJ2-1; clone size: many; CDR3 protein: CASSLLLVFGASSYNEQFF; CDR3 DNA: TGTGCCAGCAGTTTATTGTTAGTGTTCGGGGCGAGCTCCTACAATGAGCAGTTCTTC
V gene: TRBV19; D gene: -; J gene: TRBJ2-2; clone size: few; CDR3 protein: CASSIGDGELFF; CDR3 DNA: TGTGCCAGTAGTATCGGTGACGGGGAGCTGTTTTTT
V gene: TRBV24-1; D gene: TRBD2; J gene: TRBJ2-1; clone size: few; CDR3 protein: CATSALGTSLYNEQFF; CDR3 DNA: TGTGCCACCAGTGCCCTCGGGACTAGCCTTTACAATGAGCAGTTCTTC
V gene: TRBV28; D gene: -; J gene: TRBJ1-1; clone size: -; CDR3 protein: CASSKVTGTNTEAFF; CDR3 DNA: TGTGCCAGCAGTAAAGTAACAGGGACAAACACTGAAGCTTTCTTT
V gene: TRBV9; D gene: -; J gene: TRBJ2-1; clone size: few; CDR3 protein: CASSGIRDKYYNEQFF; CDR3 DNA: TGTGCCAGCAGCGGGATCCGGGACAAGTACTACAATGAGCAGTTCTTC